These T cell receptor beta chains were read from a single sample in a study of blood T cell repertoires in COVID-19. Using immunoSEQ multiplex PCR, the repertoire was profiled, and TCRdb retains in-frame clones only, with some absent. The sample consists of a few hundred thousand clones, 89% of them appearing once. Specimen: peripheral blood. The receptor set was obtained from a man aged 35 to 55 with acute or convalescent COVID-19. The CDR3 runs from the conserved cysteine through the conserved F or W. D genes are given only for firm matches. Clone size is stated in some rows and not others, as once, few, many or a class when expanded.

>TRBV12-3/TRBV12-4|.|.|TRBJ1-1
CASSLSGPEAFF
TGTGCCAGCAGTTTAAGTGGGCCTGAGGCTTTCTTT
>TRBV28|.|TRBD1|TRBJ1-1
CASSLGTANTEAFF
TGTGCCAGCAGTTTGGGGACAGCGAACACTGAAGCTTTCTTT
>TRBV5-1|.|TRBD1|TRBJ2-2
CASSQGTANTGELFF
TGCGCCAGCAGTCAGGGGACAGCGAACACCGGGGAGCTGTTTTTT
>TRBV7-9|.|TRBD1|TRBJ2-2
CASSLGTGDTGELFF
TGTGCCAGCAGCTTGGGGACAGGGGACACCGGGGAGCTGTTTTTT
>TRBV19|.|TRBD1|TRBJ2-1
CASKIQGSNEQFF
TGTGCCAGTAAGATACAGGGGAGCAATGAGCAGTTCTTC
>TRBV23-1|.|.|TRBJ1-6
CASNGLPSSYNSPLHF
TGCGCCAGCAACGGACTCCCGAGCTCCTATAATTCACCCCTCCACTTT
>TRBV19|.|TRBD1|TRBJ2-7
CASSSTGGTYEQYF
TGTGCCAGTAGTTCGACAGGGGGGACCTACGAGCAGTACTTC
>TRBV6-5|.|.|TRBJ1-2
CASSYRGANYGYTF
TGTGCCAGCAGTTACCGGGGAGCTAACTATGGCTACACCTTC
>TRBV5-4|.|.|TRBJ1-4
CASSPGQDPTNEKLFF
TGTGCCAGCAGCCCCGGACAAGACCCAACTAATGAAAAACTGTTTTTT
>TRBV9|.|TRBD1|TRBJ1-1
CASSATGTGRAFF
TGTGCCAGCAGCGCCACTGGGACAGGGAGAGCTTTCTTT
>TRBV6-1|.|.|TRBJ1-5
CASSDTYEPQHF
TGTGCCAGCAGTGACACCTATGAGCCCCAGCATTTT
>TRBV27|.|.|TRBJ1-2
CASSLRFEDGYTF
TGTGCCAGCAGCCTTAGGTTCGAGGATGGCTACACCTTC
>TRBV27|.|TRBD1|TRBJ1-4
CASSQFFGQGETNEKLFF
TGTGCCAGCAGTCAATTCTTCGGACAGGGAGAAACTAATGAAAAACTGTTTTTT
>TRBV29-1|.|TRBD1|TRBJ2-7
CSVEGRTTGGPDEQYF
TGCAGCGTTGAAGGAAGAACGACAGGGGGGCCAGACGAGCAGTACTTC
>TRBV6-5|.|TRBD1|TRBJ1-1
CASRNLGTVAFF
TGTGCCAGCAGAAACCTCGGGACAGTCGCTTTCTTT
>TRBV24-1|.|TRBD2|TRBJ2-3
CATSGLASTDTQYF
TGTGCCACCAGTGGACTAGCGAGCACAGATACGCAGTATTTT
>TRBV19|.|TRBD2|TRBJ2-1
CASSVAGRDFRQFF
TGTGCCAGTAGTGTGGCAGGGAGGGACTTTAGGCAGTTCTTC
>TRBV2|few|.|TRBJ1-1
CASSDRLNTEAFF
TGTGCCAGCAGTGACAGATTGAACACTGAAGCTTTCTTT
>TRBV10-2|.|TRBD2|TRBJ2-7
CASNGIVREERLYEQYF
TGCGCCAGCAACGGAATCGTGCGGGAGGAAAGACTCTACGAGCAGTACTTC
>TRBV4-1|.|.|TRBJ1-1
CASSPRGGTTEAFF
TGCGCCAGCAGCCCCCGGGGGGGGACCACTGAAGCTTTCTTT
>TRBV11-3|.|TRBD1|TRBJ2-5
CANQGQGPQETQYF
TGTGCCAACCAGGGACAGGGGCCCCAAGAGACCCAGTACTTC
>TRBV15|.|.|TRBJ1-3
CATSRDQAVGNTIYF
TGTGCCACCAGCAGAGATCAAGCGGTTGGAAACACCATATATTTT
>TRBV7-3|once|.|TRBJ1-6
CASSLKGGDNSPLHF
TGTGCCAGCAGCTTAAAGGGAGGAGACAATTCACCCCTCCACTTT
>TRBV14|.|.|TRBJ1-1
CASSQDRGGMNTEAFF
TGTGCCAGCAGCCAAGATCGGGGAGGGATGAACACTGAAGCTTTCTTT
>TRBV6-5|.|TRBD1|TRBJ1-2
CASSPWDRGNYGYTF
TGTGCCAGCAGCCCCTGGGACAGGGGGAACTATGGCTACACCTTC
>TRBV5-1|.|.|TRBJ1-2
CASSLTGILNYGYTF
TGCGCCAGCAGCTTGACAGGGATCCTTAACTATGGCTACACCTTC
>TRBV11-2|.|.|TRBJ1-1
CASSLEAGNTEAFF
TGTGCCAGCAGCTTAGAGGCAGGGAACACTGAAGCTTTCTTT
>TRBV18|.|.|TRBJ2-5
CASSPSQETQYF
TGTGCCAGCTCACCTAGTCAAGAGACCCAGTACTTC
>TRBV28|.|TRBD1|TRBJ1-1
CASSLEGTVNTEAFF
TGTGCCAGCAGTTTAGAAGGGACAGTGAACACTGAAGCTTTCTTT
>TRBV3-1/TRBV3-2|.|TRBD1|TRBJ1-2
CASSQGQGNYTF
TGTGCCAGCAGCCAAGGACAGGGTAACTACACCTTC
>TRBV3-1/TRBV3-2|.|.|TRBJ2-2
CASTSDTGELFF
TGTGCCAGCACGTCAGACACCGGGGAGCTGTTTTTT
>TRBV27|.|TRBD1|TRBJ1-6
CASSLTGVTYNSPLHF
TGTGCCAGCAGTTTGACAGGGGTCACCTATAATTCACCCCTCCACTTT
>TRBV7-9|.|.|TRBJ2-7
CASSLETGVYEQYF
TGTGCCAGCAGCTTAGAGACAGGAGTCTACGAGCAGTACTTC
>TRBV28|once|TRBD1|TRBJ2-6
CASSSWTGNGANVLTF
TGTGCCAGCAGTTCATGGACAGGGAACGGGGCCAACGTCCTGACTTTC
>TRBV19|.|.|TRBJ2-7
CATAGRSYEQYF
TGTGCCACTGCGGGCAGATCCTACGAGCAGTACTTC
>TRBV5-4|.|TRBD1|TRBJ2-1
CASSLRQGASNEQFF
TGTGCCAGCAGCTTGAGGCAGGGGGCGAGCAATGAGCAGTTCTTC
>TRBV4-1|.|.|TRBJ2-1
CASSQEGRAYNEQFF
TGCGCCAGCAGCCAAGAAGGCAGGGCCTACAATGAGCAGTTCTTC
>TRBV5-1|.|.|TRBJ2-2
CASSLDRTGELFF
TGCGCCAGCAGCTTGGATCGCACCGGGGAGCTGTTTTTT
>TRBV14|.|TRBD1|TRBJ2-4
CASSQPGTGATKNIQYF
TGTGCCAGCAGCCAACCCGGGACAGGGGCAACCAAAAACATTCAGTACTTC